A selection of T cell receptor beta chains follows, all from one sample in a study of regulatory T cells in long-lasting Graves disease. TCRdb reprocessed the multiplex PCR reads with MiXCR, giving one entry per CDR3 protein. The repertoire has approximately 210,000 distinct CDR3 sequences, about 16% of them found once; the top ten carry approximately 20%. The sequences come from peripheral blood mononuclear cells (PBMCs), collected at new diagnosis, from a patient treated with antithyroid drugs. The receptor source for this set is a female donor with Graves disease. The CDR3 runs from the conserved cysteine through the conserved F or W. D genes are given only for firm matches. The size field is filled for only some rows; it gives once, few, many or a size class.

many	TRBV6-2/TRBV6-3	TRBJ2-1	.	16	TGTGCCAGCAGTTCCCTGGTAGCGGAGCCCTACAATGAGCAGTTCTTC	CASSSLVAEPYNEQFF
.	TRBV7-9	TRBJ2-1	.	15	TGTGCCACCCAGCCCAGAGGGAGGTTTGGGAATGAGCACTTCTTC	CATQPRGRFGNEHFF
many	TRBV24-1	TRBJ2-5	TRBD2	16	TGTGCCACCAACAGAGAAGCGGGAGGATTCTGCAAGACCCAGTACTTC	CATNREAGGFCKTQYF
many	TRBV2	TRBJ1-4	.	13	TGTGCCAGCAGTGAAGCAGAAGGTGAAAAACTGTTTTTT	CASSEAEGEKLFF
.	TRBV2	TRBJ2-7	.	13	TGTGCCAGCATTGAGAGGGCCGGGTACGAGCAGTACTTC	CASIERAGYEQYF
many	TRBV7-2	TRBJ1-1	.	14	TGTGCCAGCAGCTTAGCAATGAGGGACACTGAAGCTTTCTTT	CASSLAMRDTEAFF
many	TRBV12-3/TRBV12-4	TRBJ1-1	TRBD1	14	TGTGCCAGTTTTACAGGGGGCATTAACACTGAAGCTTTCTTT	CASFTGGINTEAFF
many	TRBV18	TRBJ1-2	TRBD1	15	TGTGCCAGCTCACCGGGTACAGGGGGCAGCTATGGCTACACCTTC	CASSPGTGGSYGYTF
many	TRBV4-1	TRBJ2-1	TRBD2	15	TGCGCCAGCAGCGAACCGGGACTAGCGGGCGGTGAGCAGTTCTTC	CASSEPGLAGGEQFF
many	TRBV10-3	TRBJ2-4	.	14	TGTGCCATCAGTGAGTCGCCGGATCCGGACATTCAGTACTTC	CAISESPDPDIQYF
many	TRBV11-2	TRBJ2-3	.	16	TGTGCCAGCAGCCTCAGGGGGCGGGAGGCCCCAGATACGCAGTATTTT	CASSLRGREAPDTQYF
.	TRBV2	TRBJ2-5	.	14	TGTGCCAGCACAAGGTCAGAGGGGCGGATGACCCAGTACTTC	CASTRSEGRMTQYF
many	TRBV19	TRBJ2-1	TRBD2	15	TGTGCCAGTAGGAGCGGGGGAAGGGGGTACAATGAGCAGTTCTTC	CASRSGGRGYNEQFF
.	TRBV9	TRBJ1-2	TRBD1	16	TGTGCCAGCAGGGGGGACAGGGCCCACTACTACTATGGCTACACCTTC	CASRGDRAHYYYGYTF
.	TRBV3-1	TRBJ1-5	.	13	TGTGCCAGCAGCCCCCACAGCCTTCAGCCCCAGCATTTT	CASSPHSLQPQHF
many	TRBV30	TRBJ1-5	.	13	TGTGCCTGGAGTGTCCGCGACAATCAGCCCCAGCATTTT	CAWSVRDNQPQHF
.	TRBV7-9	TRBJ1-1	TRBD1	14	TGTGCCAGCCTACATACAGGGGGGAACACTGAAGCTTTCTTT	CASLHTGGNTEAFF
many	TRBV2	TRBJ2-7	TRBD1	15	TGTGCCAGCAGTCTCCCGGGACAGGGGACCGACGAGCAGTACTTC	CASSLPGQGTDEQYF
many	TRBV10-2	TRBJ2-1	TRBD2	14	TGCGCCAGCAGTGGACTAGCGGCGTTTCAGGAGCAGTTCTTC	CASSGLAAFQEQFF
many	TRBV7-2	TRBJ2-7	TRBD2	15	TGTGCCAGCAGCCGACTAGCGGGATCCTCCTACGAGCAGTACTTC	CASSRLAGSSYEQYF
.	TRBV11-2	TRBJ2-1	.	13	TGTGCCAGCAGCTTAGGGAGTCACGGGCAGCAGTTCTTC	CASSLGSHGQQFF
.	TRBV4-3	TRBJ2-1	TRBD1	17	TGCGCCAGCAGCCAATACCGGGACAGGGGATCCTACAATGAGCAGTTCTTC	CASSQYRDRGSYNEQFF
.	TRBV4-3	TRBJ1-5	.	15	TGCGCCAGCAGTGAGACGGGCCTTAGCAATCAGCCCCAGCATTTT	CASSETGLSNQPQHF
many	TRBV12-3/TRBV12-4	TRBJ1-2	.	16	TGTGCCAGCAGTTTAGGGGGGTTCGGAGCTAACTATGGCTACACCTTC	CASSLGGFGANYGYTF
.	TRBV11-2	TRBJ2-5	.	17	TGTGCCAGCAGCTTAAGCCTGGGGTGGGGCGGAAAAGAGACCCAGTACTTC	CASSLSLGWGGKETQYF
.	TRBV19	TRBJ2-7	TRBD1	16	TGTGCCAGTAGTAGAACGGACAGGGCCCACTCCTACGAGCAGTACTTC	CASSRTDRAHSYEQYF
many	TRBV5-1	TRBJ1-6	.	15	TGCGCCAGCAGCTTGACAGGGTCCTATAATTCACCCCTCCACTTT	CASSLTGSYNSPLHF
many	TRBV15	TRBJ2-1	.	14	TGTGCCACCAGCGCGTCAGGGACGGACAATGAGCAGTTCTTC	CATSASGTDNEQFF
many	TRBV2	TRBJ2-2	.	15	TGTGCCAGCAGCCGGGACGCATATTCGGCCGGGGAGCTGTTTTTT	CASSRDAYSAGELFF
many	TRBV11-2	TRBJ1-2	.	13	TGTGCCAGCAGCCCTGGGACCAACTTTGGCTACACCTTC	CASSPGTNFGYTF
many	TRBV11-2	TRBJ1-5	TRBD1	16	TGTGCCAGCAGCTTAATGGGACAGGGGGCTGTTCAGCCCCAGCATTTT	CASSLMGQGAVQPQHF
many	TRBV11-2	TRBJ1-1	.	13	TGTGCCAGCAGCTTAGATCGATACGGTGAAGCTTTCTTT	CASSLDRYGEAFF
many	TRBV12-3/TRBV12-4	TRBJ2-5	TRBD2	15	TGTGCCAGCAGTTTAGGTAGCGGGAGTCGGGAGACCCAGTACTTC	CASSLGSGSRETQYF
many	TRBV9	TRBJ2-3	.	13	TGTGCCAGCAGCGTAGATTACCTAGATACGCAGTATTTT	CASSVDYLDTQYF
.	TRBV2	TRBJ2-5	TRBD2	15	TGTGCCAGCAGTACGGGAGTGGGGGGGACAGAGACCCAGTACTTC	CASSTGVGGTETQYF
many	TRBV7-3	TRBJ2-1	.	15	TGTGCCAGCAGCTCCTCGCTATACTCCTACAATGAGCAGTTCTTC	CASSSSLYSYNEQFF
many	TRBV27	TRBJ2-7	TRBD1	13	TGTGCCAGCAGGGAGGACAGGGCCTACGAGCAGTACTTC	CASREDRAYEQYF
few	TRBV24-1	TRBJ2-2	.	13	TGTGCCACCAGGGACAGTAACACCGGGGAGCTGTTTTTT	CATRDSNTGELFF
many	TRBV12-3/TRBV12-4	TRBJ2-7	.	14	TGTGCCAGCAGTTTGTATGGACTGGGCTCGGAGCAGTACTTC	CASSLYGLGSEQYF